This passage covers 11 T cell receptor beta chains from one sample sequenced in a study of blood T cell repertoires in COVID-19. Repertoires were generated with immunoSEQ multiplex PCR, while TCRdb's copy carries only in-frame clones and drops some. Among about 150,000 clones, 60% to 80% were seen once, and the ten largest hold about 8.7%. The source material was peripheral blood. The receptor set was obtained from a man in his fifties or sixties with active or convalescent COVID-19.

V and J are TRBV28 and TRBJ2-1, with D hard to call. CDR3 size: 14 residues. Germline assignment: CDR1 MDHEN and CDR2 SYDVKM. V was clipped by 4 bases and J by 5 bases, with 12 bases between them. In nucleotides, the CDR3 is TGTGCCAGCAGTTCCCCAAGCACTAACAATGAGCAGTTCTTC. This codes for CASSSPSTNNEQFF.

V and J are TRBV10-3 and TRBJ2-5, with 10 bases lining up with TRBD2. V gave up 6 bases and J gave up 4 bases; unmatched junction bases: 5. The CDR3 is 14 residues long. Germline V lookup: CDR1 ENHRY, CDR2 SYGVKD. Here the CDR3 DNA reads TGTGCCATCAGGGGGTTAGCGGGAGGAGAGACCCAGTACTTC. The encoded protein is CAIRGLAGGETQYF.

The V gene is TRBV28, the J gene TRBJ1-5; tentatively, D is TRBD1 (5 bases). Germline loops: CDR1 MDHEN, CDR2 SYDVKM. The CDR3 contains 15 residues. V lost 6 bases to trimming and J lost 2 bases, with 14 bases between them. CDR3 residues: CASSYRTYRNQPQHF. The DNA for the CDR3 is TGTGCCAGCAGCTACAGGACCTACCGCAATCAGCCCCAGCATTTT.

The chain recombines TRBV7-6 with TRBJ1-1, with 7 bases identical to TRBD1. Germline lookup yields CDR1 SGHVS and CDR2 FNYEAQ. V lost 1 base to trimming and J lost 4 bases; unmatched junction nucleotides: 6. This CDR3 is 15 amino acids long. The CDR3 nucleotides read TGTGCCAGCAGCTTAGAAGAATCAGGGGGCACTGAAGCTTTCTTT. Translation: CASSLEESGGTEAFF.

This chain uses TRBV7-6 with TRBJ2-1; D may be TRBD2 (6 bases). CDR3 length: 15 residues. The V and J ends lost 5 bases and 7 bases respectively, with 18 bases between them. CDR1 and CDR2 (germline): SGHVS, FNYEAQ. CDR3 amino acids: CASSTHRTKANEQFF. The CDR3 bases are TGTGCCAGCAGCACCCACCGGACTAAGGCGAATGAGCAGTTCTTC.

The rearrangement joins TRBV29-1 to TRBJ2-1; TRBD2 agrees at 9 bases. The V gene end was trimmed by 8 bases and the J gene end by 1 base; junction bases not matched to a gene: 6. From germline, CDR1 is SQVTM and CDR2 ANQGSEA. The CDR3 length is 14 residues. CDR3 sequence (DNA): TGCAGCTCGCGACTAGCGGATTCCTACAATGAGCAGTTCTTC. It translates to CSSRLADSYNEQFF.

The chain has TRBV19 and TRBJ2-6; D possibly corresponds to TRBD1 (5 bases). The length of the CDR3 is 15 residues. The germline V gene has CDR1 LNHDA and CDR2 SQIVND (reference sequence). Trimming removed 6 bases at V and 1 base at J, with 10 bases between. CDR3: CASRGQGSGANVLTF. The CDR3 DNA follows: TGTGCCAGTAGGGGTCAGGGTTCTGGGGCCAACGTCCTGACTTTC.

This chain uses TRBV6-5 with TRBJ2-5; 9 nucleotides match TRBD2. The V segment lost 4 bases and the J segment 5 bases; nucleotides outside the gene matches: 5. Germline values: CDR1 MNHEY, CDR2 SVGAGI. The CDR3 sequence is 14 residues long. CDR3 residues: CASSSVAGVETQYF. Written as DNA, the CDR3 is TGTGCCAGCAGTTCGGTAGCGGGAGTCGAGACCCAGTACTTC.

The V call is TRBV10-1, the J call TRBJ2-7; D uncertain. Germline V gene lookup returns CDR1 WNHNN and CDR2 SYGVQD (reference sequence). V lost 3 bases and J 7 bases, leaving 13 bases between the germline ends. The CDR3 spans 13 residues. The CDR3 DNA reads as TGCGCCAGCAGTGAAGTTCGGGTCGGGGAGCAGTACTTC. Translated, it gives CASSEVRVGEQYF.

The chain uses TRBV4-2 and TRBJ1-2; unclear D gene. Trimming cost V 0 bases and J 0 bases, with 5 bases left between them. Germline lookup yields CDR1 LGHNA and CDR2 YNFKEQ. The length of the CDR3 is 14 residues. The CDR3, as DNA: TGTGCCAGCAGCCAAGATACAGCTAACTATGGCTACACCTTC. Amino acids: CASSQDTANYGYTF.

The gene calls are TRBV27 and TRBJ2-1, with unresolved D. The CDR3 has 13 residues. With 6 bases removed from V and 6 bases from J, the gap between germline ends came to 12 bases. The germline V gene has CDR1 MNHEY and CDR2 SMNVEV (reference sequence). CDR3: CASSVIHTNEQFF. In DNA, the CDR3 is TGTGCCAGCAGCGTAATACATACCAATGAGCAGTTCTTC.